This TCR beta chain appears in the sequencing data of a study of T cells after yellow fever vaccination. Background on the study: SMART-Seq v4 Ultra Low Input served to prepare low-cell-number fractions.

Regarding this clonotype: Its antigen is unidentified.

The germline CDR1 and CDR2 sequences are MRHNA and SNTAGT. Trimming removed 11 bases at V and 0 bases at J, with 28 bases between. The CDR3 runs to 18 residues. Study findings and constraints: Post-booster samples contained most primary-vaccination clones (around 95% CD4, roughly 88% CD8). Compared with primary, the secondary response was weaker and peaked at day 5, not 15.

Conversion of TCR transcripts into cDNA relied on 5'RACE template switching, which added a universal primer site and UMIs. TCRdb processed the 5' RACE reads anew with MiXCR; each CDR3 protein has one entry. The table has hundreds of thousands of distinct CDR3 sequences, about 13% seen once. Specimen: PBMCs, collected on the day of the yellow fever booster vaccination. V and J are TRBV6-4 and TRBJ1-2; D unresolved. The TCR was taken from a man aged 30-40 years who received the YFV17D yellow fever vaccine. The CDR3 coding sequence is TGTGCCCTCAGTTTTATAACGCTGTCCCTTAGTTCTAACTATGGCTACACCTTC. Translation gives CALSFITLSLSSNYGYTF.